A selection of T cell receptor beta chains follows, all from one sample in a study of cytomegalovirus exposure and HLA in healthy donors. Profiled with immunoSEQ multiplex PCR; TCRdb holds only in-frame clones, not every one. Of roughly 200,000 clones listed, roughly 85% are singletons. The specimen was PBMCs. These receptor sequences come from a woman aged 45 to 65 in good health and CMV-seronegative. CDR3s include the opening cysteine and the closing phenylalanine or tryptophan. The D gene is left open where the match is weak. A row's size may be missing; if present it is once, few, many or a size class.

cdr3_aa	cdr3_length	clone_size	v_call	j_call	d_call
CASSLFEGGGADTQYF	16	-	TRBV7-2	TRBJ2-3	-
CASSMRGGGYTDTQYF	16	-	TRBV5-1	TRBJ2-3	-
CASSHRDGYTF	11	-	TRBV5-1	TRBJ1-2	-
CASSLAQGSGANVLTF	16	-	TRBV7-8	TRBJ2-6	-
CASWGLASNEQFF	13	-	TRBV5-1	TRBJ2-1	TRBD2
CASSYYGTDPYESQYF	16	-	TRBV6-5	TRBJ2-5	TRBD1
CASSLRSPKNIQYF	14	-	TRBV5-6	TRBJ2-4	-
CASGTGASTDTQYF	14	-	TRBV5-1	TRBJ2-3	-
CASSPRENYGYTF	13	-	TRBV18	TRBJ1-2	-
CATSTWTGSNEQFF	14	-	TRBV15	TRBJ2-1	TRBD1
CASSFEGAGANVLTF	15	-	TRBV27	TRBJ2-6	-
CASSLRDRGYEQYF	14	few	TRBV7-3	TRBJ2-7	TRBD1
CASGRRLFSNTEAFF	15	-	TRBV6-6	TRBJ1-1	-
CAWSRGNYGYTF	12	-	TRBV30	TRBJ1-2	-
CASSIDYSSGANVLTF	16	-	TRBV19	TRBJ2-6	-
CASSLTGDIYGYTF	14	-	TRBV5-1	TRBJ1-2	-
CASSLAKLVLAGGNEQFF	18	-	TRBV7-9	TRBJ2-1	TRBD2
CASSQAGGRDEQYF	14	-	TRBV5-4	TRBJ2-7	-
CAWSPGIQPQHF	12	-	TRBV30	TRBJ1-5	-
CASSQAGSGANVLTF	15	-	TRBV4-3	TRBJ2-6	-
CASNPSFGQGNSPLHF	16	few	TRBV28	TRBJ1-6	TRBD1
CASSRQGEAGEVVFFF	16	-	TRBV5-1	TRBJ2-1	-
CASGTGSNQPQHF	13	-	TRBV28	TRBJ1-5	TRBD1
CSSSREGGTEAFF	13	-	TRBV7-9	TRBJ1-1	-
CASSMTGTGNTEAFF	15	-	TRBV7-2	TRBJ1-1	TRBD1